Listed here are 27 T cell receptor beta chains from one sample, sequenced in a study of PD-L1 blockade in urothelial cancer. TCRdb's copy holds only in-frame clones and misses some; the assay was immunoSEQ multiplex PCR. The profile shows about 120,000 clones, roughly 90% of them singletons. Indicated time point: peripheral blood 6 weeks after treatment start. This sample comprised PBMCs, obtained around atezolizumab (anti-PD-L1) treatment. All receptors derive from a man aged 55 to 69 with urothelial cancer.

The chain recombines TRBV6-5 with TRBJ2-7, with TRBD1 matching over 8 bases. This CDR3 has 15 amino acids. After removal of 2 bases from V and 2 bases from J, the junction contained 5 bases not matched to a gene. The germline V gene encodes CDR1 MNHEY and CDR2 SVGAGI. CDR3 region: CASSYMSGQAYEQYF. The DNA for the CDR3 is TGTGCCAGCAGTTACATGTCGGGACAGGCCTACGAGCAGTACTTC.

The chain joins TRBV10-3 to TRBJ2-5; D remains unclear. The CDR3 runs 11 residues. Germline lookup yields CDR1 ENHRY and CDR2 SYGVKD. Trimming removed 5 bases from V and 2 bases from J, with 3 bases in between. CDR3 amino acids: CAISRQETQYF. In nucleotides, the CDR3 is TGTGCCATCAGTCGTCAAGAGACCCAGTACTTC.

CDR3 protein: CASSLVVKTSGNTIYF. The CDR3 region has the DNA TGTGCCAGCAGCTTAGTAGTGAAAACCTCTGGAAACACCATATATTTT. The J gene is TRBJ1-3, the V gene TRBV7-8; no reliable D call. The CDR3 is 16 amino acids. Trimming took off 1 base at V and 0 bases at J, with 10 bases between the two ends. In germline, CDR1 is SGHVS, CDR2 FQNEAQ.

The J gene is TRBJ2-6, the V gene TRBV19; the match to TRBD2 covers 8 bases. This CDR3 has 16 amino acids. The junction had 16 bases not matched to a gene; V was cut back by 5 bases and J by 13 bases. Per germline, CDR1 LNHDA and CDR2 SQIVND (reference sequence). In nucleotides, the CDR3 is TGTGCCAGTAGTCCGCAAGGGCGGGGGGTGGTCTATGTCCTGACTTTC. Its protein product is CASSPQGRGVVYVLTF. Complete variable domain (other parts from reference TRBV19 and TRBJ2-6): DGGITQSPKYLFRKEGQNVTLSCEQNLNHDAMYWYRQDPGQGLRLIYYSQIVNDFQKGDIAEGYSVSREKKESFPLTVTSAQKNPTAFYLCASSPQGRGVVYVLTFGAGSRLTVL.

The V call is TRBV5-1, the J call TRBJ2-7, with D perhaps TRBD1 (6 bases). CDR3 length: 15 residues. V dropped 6 bases and J dropped 1 base, with 17 bases sitting between them. From germline, CDR1 is SGHRS and CDR2 YFSETQ. CDR3 in DNA: TGCGCCAGCACCCAAACAGGGATGGGTTCCTACGAGCAGTACTTC. Its translation is CASTQTGMGSYEQYF.

The gene calls are TRBV7-9 and TRBJ1-1, with a tentative D call TRBD1 (5 bases). V was trimmed by 4 bases and J by 4 bases, leaving 13 bases between them. Germline CDR1 SEHNR, CDR2 FQNEAQ (reference sequence). The CDR3 extends over 14 amino acids. Here the CDR3 reads CASSSSGGGTEAFF. The CDR3, as DNA: TGTGCCAGCAGCTCCTCGGGGGGAGGCACTGAAGCTTTCTTT.

V and J are TRBV30 and TRBJ2-1, with D hard to call. This CDR3 is 12 amino acids long. Germline V gene sequence: CDR1 GTSNPN, CDR2 SVGIG (reference sequence). V lost 5 bases and J lost 7, with 12 bases in between. The CDR3 reads CAWGPSRNEQFF. The CDR3 bases are TGTGCCTGGGGGCCGTCCAGAAATGAGCAGTTCTTC.

This clone was detected once. The genes are TRBV18 and TRBJ2-7; TRBD2 matches at 13 bases. Germline CDR1 and CDR2: KGHSH and LQKENI. With 4 bases clipped from V and 6 bases from J, the junction kept 12 bases outside the gene matches. CDR3 size: 17 residues. For the CDR3, the DNA is TGTGCCAGCTCACTATATGAACTAGCGGGAGGGAATATCGAGCAGTACTTC. This translates into CASSLYELAGGNIEQYF.

This clone was recorded only once. J is TRBJ1-2 and V is TRBV13; possibly TRBD1 for D (6 bases). The CDR3 has 14 residues. CDR1 PRHDT and CDR2 FYEKMQ come from the germline V gene (reference sequence). V was shortened by 2 bases and J by 7 bases, with 14 bases between the two germline ends. The CDR3 DNA reads as TGTGCCAGCAGCTTACCACAGGGTTATGGTGGCTACACCTTC. Amino acids: CASSLPQGYGGYTF.

CDR3 residues: CASSSDRAGNQPQHF. The CDR3 region has the DNA TGTGCCAGTAGTAGCGACAGGGCTGGAAATCAGCCCCAGCATTTT. The chain combines TRBV19 with TRBJ1-5; 7 nucleotides align to TRBD1. CDR1 is LNHDA and CDR2 is SQIVND in the germline V gene (reference sequence). This CDR3 is built from 15 residues. Germline trimming cut 4 bases from V and 4 bases from J; bases unmatched to any gene: 7.

The J gene is TRBJ1-2, the V gene TRBV14; D is possibly TRBD1 (6 bases). The CDR3 runs to 13 residues. With 4 bases removed from V and 8 bases from J, the gap between germline ends came to 14 bases. Germline V gives CDR1 SGHDN, CDR2 FVKESK. The CDR3 sequence is CASSPGQHGGYTF. The CDR3 region has the DNA TGTGCCAGCAGCCCGGGACAACACGGAGGCTACACCTTC.

The J gene is TRBJ2-5, the V gene TRBV28, with 7 bases lining up with TRBD1. The germline gives CDR1 MDHEN, CDR2 SYDVKM. J was trimmed by 2 bases and V by 3 bases; bases with no gene match: 6. This CDR3 has 15 residues. The CDR3 loop reads CASSLPGTAQETQYF. CDR3 in DNA: TGTGCCAGCAGTTTGCCCGGGACAGCACAAGAGACCCAGTACTTC. The variable domain in full, with the rest retrieved from reference TRBV28 and TRBJ2-5, is DVKVTQSSRYLVKRTGEKVFLECVQDMDHENMFWYRQDPGLGLRLIYFSYDVKMKEKGDIPEGYSVSREKKERFSLILESASTNQTSMYLCASSLPGTAQETQYFGPGTRLLVL.

The chain has TRBV7-2 and TRBJ2-1; 10 nucleotides agree with TRBD2. CDR1 is SGHTA, CDR2 FQGNSA, per germline. Germline trimming cut 7 bases from V and 8 bases from J; bases unmatched to any gene: 11. The CDR3 runs to 15 residues. CDR3 sequence reads: CASTIAAGGGDEQFF. In DNA, the CDR3 is TGTGCCAGCACCATAGCAGCGGGAGGGGGCGATGAGCAGTTCTTC.

This chain uses TRBV13 with TRBJ1-3, with D possibly matching TRBD1 (6 bases). Per germline, CDR1 PRHDT and CDR2 FYEKMQ (reference sequence). This CDR3 spans 17 amino acids. The V gene lost 4 bases and the J gene lost 0 bases, with 16 bases spanning the gap. This CDR3 is CASSSNDRPSSGNTIYF. CDR3 DNA: TGTGCCAGCAGCTCTAACGACAGGCCCAGCTCTGGAAACACCATATATTTT.

This chain links TRBV11-3 with TRBJ2-3; 9 bases are shared with TRBD2. The germline CDR1 and CDR2 sequences are SGHNT and YENEEA. This CDR3 is 13 amino acids long. V trimming: 6 bases; J trimming: 3 bases; junction bases outside the gene matches: 1. CDR3 region: CASRGLATDTQYF. The CDR3 DNA reads TGTGCCAGCAGAGGACTAGCGACAGATACGCAGTATTTT.

The CDR3 here is CASSFPRGAEDSEAFF. The CDR3 DNA follows: TGCGCCAGCAGTTTCCCCAGGGGTGCCGAGGACTCTGAAGCTTTCTTT. The J gene is TRBJ1-1, the V gene TRBV5-1, with TRBD1 as a possible D gene (6 bases). Trimming left V 5 bases short and J 6 bases short, with 23 bases between. The germline CDR1 and CDR2 sequences are SGHRS and YFSETQ. The CDR3 sequence is 16 residues long.

V is TRBV19 and J is TRBJ2-5, with D possibly TRBD1 on 6 matching bases. CDR3 length equals 12 residues. With 10 bases removed from V and 2 bases from J, the gap between germline ends came to 11 bases. The germline V gene has CDR1 LNHDA and CDR2 SQIVND (reference sequence). CDR3 in DNA: TGTGCCACCAAGGGGGATCAAGAGACCCAGTACTTC. This sequence encodes CATKGDQETQYF. The full variable domain, completed using reference TRBV19 and TRBJ2-5, is DGGITQSPKYLFRKEGQNVTLSCEQNLNHDAMYWYRQDPGQGLRLIYYSQIVNDFQKGDIAEGYSVSREKKESFPLTVTSAQKNPTAFYLCATKGDQETQYFGPGTRLLVL.

This clone was counted a single time. J is TRBJ1-1 and V is TRBV20-1, with D maybe TRBD1 (6 bases). V lost 5 bases to trimming and J lost 7 bases, with 11 bases between them. Germline V CDR1 and CDR2: DFQATT, SNEGSKA (reference sequence). CDR3 length equals 11 residues. The CDR3 region is CSAGQLSEAFF. The CDR3 DNA sequence: TGCAGTGCTGGACAGTTAAGTGAAGCTTTCTTT.

The V and J genes are TRBV6-5 and TRBJ2-7; D may be TRBD1 (7 bases). Trimming stripped 0 bases from V and 4 bases from J, with 16 bases between. The germline CDR1 and CDR2 sequences are MNHEY and SVGAGI. The length of the CDR3 is 16 residues. The chain's CDR3 is CASSYSMEGQQYEQYF. For the CDR3, the DNA is TGTGCCAGCAGTTACTCGATGGAGGGACAGCAATACGAGCAGTACTTC.

This chain uses TRBV5-4 with TRBJ1-1; 8 bases fit TRBD1. Germline V lookup: CDR1 SGHNT, CDR2 YYREEE (reference sequence). J lost 8 bases, V lost 3 bases, and 9 bases had no gene match. The CDR3 loop spans 14 amino acids. The CDR3: CASSWGETGAEAFF. CDR3 nucleotide sequence: TGTGCCAGCAGCTGGGGGGAGACAGGGGCCGAAGCTTTCTTT.

The chain has TRBV5-6 and TRBJ1-1, with 9 bases aligning to TRBD1. With 4 bases clipped from V and 6 bases from J, the junction kept 7 bases outside the gene matches. This CDR3 is 14 amino acids long. CDR1 is SGHDT and CDR2 is YYEEEE in the germline V gene. The CDR3 loop is CASSPGQGSAEAFF. CDR3 coding DNA: TGTGCCAGCAGCCCGGGACAGGGCTCCGCTGAAGCTTTCTTT.

This chain's CDR3 is CASSPGTGVGGYTF. CDR3 nucleotides: TGTGCCAGTAGTCCCGGGACAGGGGTTGGTGGCTACACCTTC. The chain links TRBV19 to TRBJ1-2; 10 positions agree with TRBD1. Looked up from germline, CDR1 is LNHDA and CDR2 is SQIVND (reference sequence). The CDR3 has 14 amino acids. Losses at the gene ends were 5 bases for V and 7 bases for J; bases not matched to a gene: 7.

The genes are TRBV29-1 and TRBJ1-2; 7 nucleotides agree with TRBD1. The CDR3 is 12 amino acids. V lost 7 bases, J lost 2 bases, and 4 bases stayed unmatched. The V gene's germline CDR1 is SQVTM and CDR2 ANQGSEA. The CDR3 region is CSALTGNYGYTF. The CDR3 nucleotides are TGCAGCGCCCTGACAGGGAACTATGGCTACACCTTC.

The chain joins TRBV10-3 to TRBJ1-1, with unresolved D. V lost 3 bases to trimming and J lost 1 base, with 3 bases between them. The CDR3 runs to 12 residues. Looked up from germline, CDR1 is ENHRY and CDR2 is SYGVKD. CDR3 in DNA: TGTGCCATCAGTGACGGGAACACTGAAGCTTTCTTT. Translated, it gives CAISDGNTEAFF.

The chain recombines TRBV5-1 with TRBJ2-2, with 8 nucleotides matching TRBD2. From germline, CDR1 is SGHRS and CDR2 YFSETQ. Germline trimming cut 3 bases from V and 5 bases from J; bases unmatched to any gene: 6. The CDR3 totals 15 residues. The CDR3 sequence is CASSSVASGTGELFF. CDR3 DNA: TGCGCCAGCAGCTCGGTGGCTAGCGGGACCGGGGAGCTGTTTTTT. The whole variable domain, filled in from reference TRBV5-1 and TRBJ2-2, reads KAGVTQTPRYLIKTRGQQVTLSCSPISGHRSVSWYQQTPGQGLQFLFEYFSETQRNKGNFPGRFSGRQFSNSRSEMNVSTLELGDSALYLCASSSVASGTGELFFGEGSRLTVL.

This clone was found once. This chain links TRBV28 with TRBJ2-5; 12 positions match TRBD2. The V and J ends lost 9 bases and 5 bases, in that order; junction bases with no gene match: 10. The CDR3 extends over 15 amino acids. CDR1 and CDR2 (germline): MDHEN, SYDVKM. The DNA of the CDR3 is TGTGCCAGTTGGACTAGCGGGGTGGCTGGGGAGACCCAGTACTTC. Encoded protein: CASWTSGVAGETQYF.

This chain joins TRBV7-6 and TRBJ2-2; D not certain. Germline CDR1 SGHVS, CDR2 FNYEAQ. The V gene lost 2 bases and the J gene lost 5 bases, with 18 bases spanning the gap. The CDR3 has 17 residues. The CDR3 protein is CASSLIVAHLTTGELFF. CDR3 DNA: TGTGCCAGCAGCTTAATAGTAGCTCATTTGACTACCGGGGAGCTGTTTTTT.